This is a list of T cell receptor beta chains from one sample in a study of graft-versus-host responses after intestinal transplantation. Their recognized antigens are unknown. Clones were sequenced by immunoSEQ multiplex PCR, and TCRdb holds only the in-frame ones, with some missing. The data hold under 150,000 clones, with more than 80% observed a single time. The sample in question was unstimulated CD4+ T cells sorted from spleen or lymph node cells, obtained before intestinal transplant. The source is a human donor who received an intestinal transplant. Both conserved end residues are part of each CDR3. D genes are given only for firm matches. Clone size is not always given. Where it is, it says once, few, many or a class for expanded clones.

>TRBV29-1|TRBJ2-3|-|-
CSGTSTDTQYF
TGCAGCGGCACTAGCACAGATACGCAGTATTTT
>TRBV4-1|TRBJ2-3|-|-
CASSRDGAGGTDTQYF
TGCGCCAGCAGCCGAGATGGGGCAGGGGGGACAGATACGCAGTATTTT
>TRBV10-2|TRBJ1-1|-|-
CASSESVGVEAFF
TGCGCCAGCAGTGAGTCGGTAGGGGTTGAAGCTTTCTTT
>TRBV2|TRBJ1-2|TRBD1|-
CASSERQGGANYGYTF
TGTGCCAGCAGTGAAAGGCAGGGGGGGGCTAACTATGGCTACACCTTC
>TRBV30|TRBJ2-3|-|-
CAWSGSMADTQYF
TGTGCCTGGAGTGGGAGTATGGCAGATACGCAGTATTTT
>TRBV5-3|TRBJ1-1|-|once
CARKGGHIINTEAFF
TGTGCCAGAAAGGGGGGGCATATTATAAACACTGAAGCTTTCTTT
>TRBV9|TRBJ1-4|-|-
CASSTRTSTNEKLFF
TGTGCCAGCAGCACTCGGACTTCAACTAATGAAAAACTGTTTTTT
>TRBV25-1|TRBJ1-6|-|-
CASSRGSIGSPLHF
TGTGCCAGCAGTCGAGGGAGCATTGGGTCACCCCTCCACTTT
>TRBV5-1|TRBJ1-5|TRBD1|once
CASSLGQGGSQPQHF
TGCGCCAGCAGCTTGGGACAGGGAGGTAGTCAGCCCCAGCATTTT
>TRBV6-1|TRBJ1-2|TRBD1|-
CASRHTGVGYGYTF
TGTGCCAGCAGGCACACAGGGGTAGGGTATGGCTACACCTTC
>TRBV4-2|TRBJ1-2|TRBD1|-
CASSQGQGEYSHGYTF
TGTGCCAGCAGCCAAGGGCAGGGGGAGTATTCGCATGGCTACACCTTC
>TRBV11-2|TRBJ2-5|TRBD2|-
CASSGTGGGGETQYF
TGTGCCAGCAGCGGAACGGGCGGGGGGGGTGAGACCCAGTACTTC
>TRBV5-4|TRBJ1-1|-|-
CASSRPSGGRNTEAFF
TGTGCCAGCAGCAGACCCTCCGGGGGTAGGAACACTGAAGCTTTCTTT
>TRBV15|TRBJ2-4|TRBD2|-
CATSREYSGREGQNIQYF
TGTGCCACCAGCAGAGAATATTCGGGTCGGGAGGGCCAAAACATTCAGTACTTC
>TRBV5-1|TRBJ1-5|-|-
CASSIDGDRNQPQHF
TGCGCCAGCAGCATAGATGGGGACCGCAATCAGCCCCAGCATTTT
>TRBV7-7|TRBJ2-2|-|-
CASSLGAGTNTGELFF
TGTGCCAGCAGCTTAGGCGCGGGTACCAACACCGGGGAGCTGTTTTTT
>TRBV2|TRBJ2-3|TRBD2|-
CASRTGLAGGKTHTQYF
TGTGCCAGCAGGACGGGACTAGCGGGGGGGAAAACACATACGCAGTATTTT
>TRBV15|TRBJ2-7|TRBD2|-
CATSRGAGTSGDREQYF
TGTGCCACCAGCAGAGGGGCCGGGACTAGCGGGGATCGGGAGCAGTACTTC